Following are 8 T cell receptor beta chains from one sample sequenced in a study of CD8 T cells in ankylosing spondylitis. TCRdb independently ran MiXCR on the 5' RACE reads; one entry per CDR3 protein. The table records under 400,000 distinct CDR3 sequences, around a tenth of them present only once. The sample comprised blood, either unsorted or a sorted T cell fraction (not recorded which). These receptors were collected from a female donor with ankylosing spondylitis or in good health (not recorded which).

This clonotype was found many times. This chain links TRBV7-9 with TRBJ1-5, with a tentative D call TRBD1 (5 bases). Germline V gene lookup returns CDR1 SEHNR and CDR2 FQNEAQ (reference sequence). V lost 4 bases and J 1 base, leaving 11 bases between the germline ends. The CDR3 runs 15 residues. The CDR3 reads CASSSPGSSNQPQHF. In DNA form, the CDR3 reads TGTGCCAGCAGCTCACCAGGGTCCAGCAATCAGCCCCAGCATTTT.

This clonotype was counted ten times or more. V and J are TRBV20-1 and TRBJ2-7; 8 bases map to TRBD2. The CDR3 sequence is 15 residues long. Germline V gene sequence: CDR1 DFQATT, CDR2 SNEGSKA (reference sequence). V lost 3 bases, J lost 1 base, and 8 bases stayed unmatched. The CDR3 region has the DNA TGCAGTGCTAGTATCCCGGGACTAGGATCCTACGAGCAGTACTTC. Translated, it gives CSASIPGLGSYEQYF.

This clonotype was seen more than once but under ten times. CDR3 residues: CASSFGRTGPYEQYF. CDR3 nucleotide sequence: TGCGCCAGCAGCTTTGGAAGGACCGGTCCCTACGAGCAGTACTTC. This chain joins TRBV5-1 and TRBJ2-7; D is undetermined. The V and J ends lost 2 bases and 2 bases respectively, with 14 bases between them. The CDR3 loop spans 15 amino acids. CDR1 and CDR2 (germline): SGHRS, YFSETQ.

In its sample, this clonotype was seen many times. This sequence joins TRBV5-5 and TRBJ2-3; D is perhaps TRBD1 or TRBD2 (5 bases each). Germline CDR1 SGHKS, CDR2 YYEKEE (reference sequence). The CDR3 consists of 13 residues. V lost 2 bases to trimming and J lost 4 bases, with 8 bases between them. The CDR3, as DNA: TGTGCCAGCAGCTTCCGGGACCCAGATACGCAGTATTTT. This gives the protein CASSFRDPDTQYF.

This clonotype was observed at least ten times. The genes are TRBV12-3 or TRBV12-4 and TRBJ1-1; 7 bases are shared with TRBD1. The V segment lost 6 bases and the J segment 1 base; nucleotides outside the gene matches: 2. The CDR3 consists of 13 residues. This chain's CDR3 is CASSWDRNTEAFF. CDR3 DNA: TGTGCCAGCAGCTGGGACAGGAACACTGAAGCTTTCTTT.

This clonotype was seen at least ten times. The chain joins TRBV7-8 to TRBJ2-7; D may be TRBD2 (6 bases). Germline lookup yields CDR1 SGHVS and CDR2 FQNEAQ. CDR3 length: 15 residues. V lost 4 bases, J lost 6 bases, and 19 bases lay in between. CDR3 sequence reads: CASSSVGLYGAEQYF. CDR3 DNA: TGTGCCAGCAGCTCAGTCGGACTATATGGGGCCGAGCAGTACTTC.

This clonotype was counted only a few times. The chain has TRBV27 and TRBJ2-7; either TRBD1 or TRBD2 may fit D (5 bases each). This CDR3 is built from 13 residues. The V and J ends lost 3 bases and 7 bases respectively, with 13 bases between them. Germline lookup yields CDR1 MNHEY and CDR2 SMNVEV (reference sequence). The CDR3 loop reads CASSLGVSREQYF. In DNA, the CDR3 is TGTGCCAGCAGTTTGGGGGTGTCTCGAGAGCAGTACTTC.

There are a few counts of this clonotype. The chain links TRBV27 to TRBJ2-5; D perhaps matches TRBD1 (6 bases). The CDR3 spans 13 residues. Germline V gives CDR1 MNHEY, CDR2 SMNVEV (reference sequence). V shed 6 bases and J shed 5 bases, with 13 bases lying between them. CDR3 protein: CASRKYRGETQYF. In DNA, the CDR3 is TGTGCCAGCAGAAAGTATAGGGGGGAGACCCAGTACTTC.